This is a list of T cell receptor beta chains from one sample in a study of PD-L1 blockade in urothelial cancer. Clones were sequenced by immunoSEQ multiplex PCR, and TCRdb holds only the in-frame ones, with some missing. The sample includes more than 40,000 clones, more than 75% of them seen just once. The sequencing used PBMCs, collected around atezolizumab (anti-PD-L1) treatment. The receptor set was obtained from a woman aged 55-70 years with urothelial cancer. Each CDR3 is given with its conserved first and last residue. A D gene is named only where the DNA matches it firmly. Not every row has a clone size; where given, it reads once, few, many or a size class.

D	size	J	V	DNA	CDR3
TRBD2	NA	TRBJ2-7	TRBV5-1	TGCGCCAGCAGCTTCCACCCGGGACTAGCGGGAGGTACAGCCTACGAGCAGTACTTC	CASSFHPGLAGGTAYEQYF
NA	NA	TRBJ1-2	TRBV2	TGTGCCAGGGGGACTTTCGCGGACTCCTATGGTGGCTACACCTTC	CARGTFADSYGGYTF
NA	NA	TRBJ1-2	TRBV7-8	TGTGCCAGCAGCTTACCAGGGTACTATGGCTACACCTTC	CASSLPGYYGYTF
TRBD1	NA	TRBJ2-7	TRBV18	TGTGCCAGCGAACCGGGACAGGGGGTCTACGAGCAGTACTTC	CASEPGQGVYEQYF
TRBD1	NA	TRBJ1-4	TRBV7-8	TGTGCCAGCGGGGACAGGGAGGAAAAACTGTTTTTT	CASGDREEKLFF
TRBD2	NA	TRBJ2-5	TRBV9	TGTGCCAGCAGCGTAGCTAGCGGATTACCTAAAGAGACCCAGTACTTC	CASSVASGLPKETQYF
NA	NA	TRBJ1-1	TRBV15	TGTGCCACCAGCAGAACTAAGAACACTGAAGCTTTCTTT	CATSRTKNTEAFF
NA	NA	TRBJ2-7	TRBV29-1	TGCAGCGTTGGCCCCAGGGATATCCCTCCCTACGAGCAGTACTTC	CSVGPRDIPPYEQYF
NA	many	TRBJ2-1	TRBV9	TGTGCCAGCAGCGTAACCTCTCCGTCAGCCTACAATGAGCAGTTCTTC	CASSVTSPSAYNEQFF
NA	NA	TRBJ2-4	TRBV5-4	TGTGCCAGCAGCTTGGGGGGAGAACGAGGGGCCAAAAACATTCAGTACTTC	CASSLGGERGAKNIQYF
NA	NA	TRBJ2-4	TRBV5-1	TGCGCCAGCAGCACCCCGACTAGTTCGGGCGGTAACATTCAGTACTTC	CASSTPTSSGGNIQYF
TRBD2	NA	TRBJ2-3	TRBV19	TGTGCCAGTAGTGCGGGACTAGCGGACACAGATACGCAGTATTTT	CASSAGLADTDTQYF
TRBD2	NA	TRBJ2-5	TRBV5-4	TGTGCCAGCAGCTCAACCCGGGGAGCGGGGCAAGAGACCCAGTACTTC	CASSSTRGAGQETQYF
NA	NA	TRBJ1-5	TRBV11-2	TGTGCCAGCAGCTACACCCAAGGGGGGGGACCCCAGCATTTT	CASSYTQGGGPQHF
NA	NA	TRBJ2-7	TRBV5-4	TGTGCCAGCAGCCCGAACCCCGGGGGCTCCTACGAGCAGTACTTC	CASSPNPGGSYEQYF
TRBD1	NA	TRBJ2-7	TRBV2	TGTGCCAGCAGCCACCCCGGGACAGGGGAATCCGGAGGGTACTTC	CASSHPGTGESGGYF
NA	NA	TRBJ2-4	TRBV2	TGTGCCAGCAGCGAGGGTGGGACAAATAAAAACATTCAGTACTTC	CASSEGGTNKNIQYF
TRBD2	NA	TRBJ2-2	TRBV19	TGTGCCAGCTCTAGCGGGAGGAACACCGGGGAGCTGTTTTTT	CASSSGRNTGELFF
TRBD2	NA	TRBJ2-7	TRBV28	TGTGCCAGCAGTTTATGGCTAGCGGGAGTCTACGAGCAGTACTTC	CASSLWLAGVYEQYF
NA	NA	TRBJ2-1	TRBV28	TGTGCCAGCAGTTTGGGACTGGGCATATATGAGCAGTTCTTC	CASSLGLGIYEQFF
NA	few	TRBJ2-7	TRBV11-3	TGTGCCAGCAGCATAGCCGTTTCCTACGAGCAGTACTTC	CASSIAVSYEQYF
NA	NA	TRBJ2-2	TRBV28	TGTGCCAGCAGTAACAGGGTGACGTCCACCGGGGAGCTGTTTTTT	CASSNRVTSTGELFF
TRBD1	NA	TRBJ1-5	TRBV9	TGTGCCAGCAGCGTAGGAGGACAGGGAGGGGAGCCCCAGCATTTT	CASSVGGQGGEPQHF
NA	NA	TRBJ2-7	TRBV28	TGTGCCAGCAGTTTTTTGGCCAGAACCTACGAGCAGTACTTC	CASSFLARTYEQYF
TRBD1	NA	TRBJ1-4	TRBV7-2	TGTGCCAGCAAACGGACAGGGGGCGTTAGATCTGATGAAAAACTGTTTTTT	CASKRTGGVRSDEKLFF
NA	NA	TRBJ2-1	TRBV5-6	TGTGCCAGCAGCTTGGGGGGGGAGTACAATGAGCAGTTCTTC	CASSLGGEYNEQFF
NA	NA	TRBJ1-1	TRBV7-9	TGTGCCAGCAGCTTAGACCTAATGAACACTGAAGCTTTCTTT	CASSLDLMNTEAFF
NA	NA	TRBJ1-1	TRBV18	TGTGCCAGCTCATCAAGTTCCAGGGGCGCGGACACTGAAGCTTTCTTT	CASSSSSRGADTEAFF
NA	NA	TRBJ1-2	TRBV19	TGTGCCAGTAGTATGCTCGACAGCTTATCAAAAGGCTACACCTTC	CASSMLDSLSKGYTF
NA	NA	TRBJ1-5	TRBV15	TGTGCCACCAGCGGGGGCCGGCAGGGCTATAGCAATCAGCCCCAGCATTTT	CATSGGRQGYSNQPQHF
TRBD1	NA	TRBJ1-1	TRBV7-2	TGTGCCAGCAGTGGGGGACAGGTGAACACTGAAGCTTTCTTT	CASSGGQVNTEAFF
TRBD2	NA	TRBJ2-3	TRBV19	TGTGCCAGTTCTCTAGCGGGGTATGGCACAGATACGCAGTATTTT	CASSLAGYGTDTQYF
NA	NA	TRBJ1-6	TRBV27	TGTGCCAGCAGTTTAAGGGAGGGCGCCCGGTATTCACCCCTCCACTTT	CASSLREGARYSPLHF
NA	NA	TRBJ2-3	TRBV10-3	TGTGCCATCAGGGAGGAGGTCACAGATACGCAGTATTTT	CAIREEVTDTQYF
TRBD1	NA	TRBJ2-1	TRBV5-1	TGCGCCAGCAGCCAGGCGACAGGGGGGGAAGTTTGGAATGAGCAGTTCTTC	CASSQATGGEVWNEQFF